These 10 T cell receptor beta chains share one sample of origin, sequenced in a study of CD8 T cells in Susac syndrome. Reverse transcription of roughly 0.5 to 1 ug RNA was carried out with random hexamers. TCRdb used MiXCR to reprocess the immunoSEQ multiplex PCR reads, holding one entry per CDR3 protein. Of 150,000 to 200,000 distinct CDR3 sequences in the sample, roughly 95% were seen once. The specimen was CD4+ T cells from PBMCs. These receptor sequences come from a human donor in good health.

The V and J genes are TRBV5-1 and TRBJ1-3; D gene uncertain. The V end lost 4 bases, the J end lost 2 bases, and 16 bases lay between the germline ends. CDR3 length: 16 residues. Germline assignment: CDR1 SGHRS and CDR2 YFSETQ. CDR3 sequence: CASSPWARQTGNTIYF. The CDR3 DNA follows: TGCGCCAGCAGCCCCTGGGCCCGACAAACTGGAAACACCATATATTTT.

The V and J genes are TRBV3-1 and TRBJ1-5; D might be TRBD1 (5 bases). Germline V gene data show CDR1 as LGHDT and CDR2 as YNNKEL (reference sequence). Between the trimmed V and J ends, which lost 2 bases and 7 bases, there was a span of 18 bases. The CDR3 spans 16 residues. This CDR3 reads CASSQRGPGGIQPQHF. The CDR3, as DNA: TGTGCCAGCAGCCAACGCGGGCCGGGGGGGATACAGCCCCAGCATTTT.

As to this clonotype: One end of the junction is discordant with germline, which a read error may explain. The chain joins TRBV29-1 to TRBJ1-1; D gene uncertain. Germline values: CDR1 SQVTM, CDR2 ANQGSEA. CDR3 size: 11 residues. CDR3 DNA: TGTTCAACTCGCGCGTACACTGAAGCTTTCTTT. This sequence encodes CSTRAYTEAFF.

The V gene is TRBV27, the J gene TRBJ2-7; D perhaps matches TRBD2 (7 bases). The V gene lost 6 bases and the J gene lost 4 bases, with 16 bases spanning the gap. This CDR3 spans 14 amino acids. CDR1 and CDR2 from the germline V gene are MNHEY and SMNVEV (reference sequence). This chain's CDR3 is CASRYGGPPYEQYF. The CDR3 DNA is TGTGCCAGCAGGTACGGGGGGCCCCCTTACGAGCAGTACTTC.

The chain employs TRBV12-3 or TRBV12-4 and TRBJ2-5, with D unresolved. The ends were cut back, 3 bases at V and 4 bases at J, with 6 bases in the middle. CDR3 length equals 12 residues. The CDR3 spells CASSFVGETQYF. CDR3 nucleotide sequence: TGTGCCAGCAGTTTTGTCGGAGAGACCCAGTACTTC.

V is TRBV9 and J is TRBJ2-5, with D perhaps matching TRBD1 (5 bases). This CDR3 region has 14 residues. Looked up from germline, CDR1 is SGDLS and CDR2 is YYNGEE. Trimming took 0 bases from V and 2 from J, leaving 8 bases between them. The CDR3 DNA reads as TGTGCCAGCAGCGTAGCGGCAGGGCAAGAGACCCAGTACTTC. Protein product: CASSVAAGQETQYF. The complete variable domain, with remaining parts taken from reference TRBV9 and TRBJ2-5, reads DSGVTQTPKHLITATGQRVTLRCSPRSGDLSVYWYQQSLDQGLQFLIQYYNGEERAKGNILERFSAQQFPDLHSELNLSSLELGDSALYFCASSVAAGQETQYFGPGTRLLVL.

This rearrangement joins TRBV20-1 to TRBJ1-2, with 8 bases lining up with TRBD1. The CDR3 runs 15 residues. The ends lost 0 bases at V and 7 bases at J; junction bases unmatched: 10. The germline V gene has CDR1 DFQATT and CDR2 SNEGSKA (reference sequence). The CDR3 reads CSARDNSQGEAGYTF. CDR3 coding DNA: TGCAGTGCTAGAGATAACTCACAGGGGGAAGCTGGCTACACCTTC.

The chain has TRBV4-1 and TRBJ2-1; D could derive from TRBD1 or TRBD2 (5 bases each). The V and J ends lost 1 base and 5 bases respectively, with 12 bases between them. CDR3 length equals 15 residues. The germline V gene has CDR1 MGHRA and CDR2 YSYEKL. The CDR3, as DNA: TGCGCCAGCAGCCAAGCTGGGGCTAGCAACAATGAGCAGTTCTTC. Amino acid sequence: CASSQAGASNNEQFF.

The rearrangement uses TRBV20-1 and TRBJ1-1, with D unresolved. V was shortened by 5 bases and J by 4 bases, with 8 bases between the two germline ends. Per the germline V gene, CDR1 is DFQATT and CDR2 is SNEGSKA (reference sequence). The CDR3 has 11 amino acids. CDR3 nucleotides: TGCAGTGCTGAACCACGCACTGAAGCTTTCTTT. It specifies CSAEPRTEAFF.

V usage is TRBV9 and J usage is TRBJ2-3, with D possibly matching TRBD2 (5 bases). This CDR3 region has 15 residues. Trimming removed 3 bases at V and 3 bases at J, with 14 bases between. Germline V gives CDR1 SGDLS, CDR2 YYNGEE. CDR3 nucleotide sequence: TGTGCCAGCAGCGCTCCCGGCGGGTATACAGATACGCAGTATTTT. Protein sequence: CASSAPGGYTDTQYF.